Below, 17 T cell receptor beta chains from the same sample are listed, as sequenced in a study of T-cell reconstitution after alpha-beta-depleted transplantation in children (dated by TCRdb to the mid-2010s). The library was built by means of PCR. The listed sequencing device is Illumina HiSeq 2500. TCR libraries were prepared with molecular barcoding, using unique molecular identifiers to normalize TCRbeta repertoire quantification. The public reads were quality trimmed at Q25 with fastp and then assembled into clones with MiXCR by TCRdb, keeping productive beta chains. Entries that share a CDR3 protein sequence are merged under the most common genes and DNA. Counted in this sample were 350,000 to 450,000 distinct CDR3 sequences; roughly 21% of them appeared once. The ten largest clonotypes hold 3.5% to 4% of the sample. The sequencing here drew on PBMCs from the stem cell graft donor, taken from the stem cell graft. These receptors came from a human donor who donated a stem cell graft to a child with acute myeloid leukemia.

This clonotype was seen many times. V usage is TRBV28 and J usage is TRBJ2-7, with TRBD1 as a possible D gene (6 bases). Trimming removed 5 bases from V and 0 bases from J, with 14 bases in between. Per germline, CDR1 MDHEN and CDR2 SYDVKM. The CDR3 is 15 amino acids. CDR3 loop: CASSTPQGSSYEQYF. CDR3 DNA sequence: TGTGCCAGCAGTACCCCACAGGGTAGCTCCTACGAGCAGTACTTC. Together with reference TRBV28 and TRBJ2-7, the CDR3 gives the full variable domain: DVKVTQSSRYLVKRTGEKVFLECVQDMDHENMFWYRQDPGLGLRLIYFSYDVKMKEKGDIPEGYSVSREKKERFSLILESASTNQTSMYLCASSTPQGSSYEQYFGPGTRLTVT.

V usage is TRBV3-1 and J usage is TRBJ2-7; 7 bases align to TRBD2. Per the germline V gene, CDR1 is LGHDT and CDR2 is YNNKEL (reference sequence). The CDR3 covers 15 residues. The V gene end was trimmed by 4 bases and the J gene end by 1 base; junction bases not matched to a gene: 7. The CDR3 reads CASSRAGDGSYEQYF. The CDR3 DNA reads TGTGCCAGCAGCCGCGCGGGGGACGGGTCCTACGAGCAGTACTTC.

This clonotype was seen a few times. The chain is built from TRBV7-3 and TRBJ2-1; D is perhaps TRBD1 (6 bases). Germline V gives CDR1 SGHTA, CDR2 FQGTGA. There are 14 residues in the CDR3. V lost 6 bases, J lost 9 bases, and 18 bases lay in between. The DNA for the CDR3 is TGTGCCAGCAGTACTAACACAGGGAACGGTGAGCAGTTCTTC. It encodes CASSTNTGNGEQFF. Full variable domain (outside the CDR3, taken from reference TRBV7-3 and TRBJ2-1): GAGVSQTPSNKVTEKGKYVELRCDPISGHTALYWYRQSLGQGPEFLIYFQGTGAADDSGLPNDRFFAVRPEGSVSTLKIQRTERGDSAVYLCASSTNTGNGEQFFGPGTRLTVL.

J is TRBJ1-1 and V is TRBV4-1; D is possibly TRBD1 (6 bases). V was cut by 1 base and J by 6 bases, with 24 bases left in between. This CDR3 is 18 amino acids long. The germline V gene has CDR1 MGHRA and CDR2 YSYEKL. The CDR3 reads CASSQVLQGVSRGSEAFF. The CDR3 nucleotides are TGCGCCAGCAGCCAAGTATTACAGGGAGTCTCGCGTGGGTCTGAAGCTTTCTTT.

This sequence joins TRBV29-1 and TRBJ2-1; 11 bases line up with TRBD2. CDR3 size: 14 residues. V shed 3 bases and J 9 bases; nucleotides not matched to a gene: 7. The germline V gene encodes CDR1 SQVTM and CDR2 ANQGSEA. The CDR3: CSVDPLAGGPEQFF. Here the CDR3 DNA reads TGCAGCGTTGATCCTTTAGCGGGAGGGCCTGAGCAGTTCTTC.

The rearrangement uses TRBV27 and TRBJ2-1; weak D call: TRBD2 (5 bases). The CDR3 runs to 12 residues. V was pared by 4 bases and J by 9 bases, with 10 bases between. The germline CDR1 and CDR2 sequences are MNHEY and SMNVEV (reference sequence). For the CDR3, the DNA is TGTGCCAGCAGTTACGGGATGAGTGAGCAGTTCTTC. Translation: CASSYGMSEQFF.

The chain joins TRBV4-1 to TRBJ2-1; TRBD2 matches 7 bases. Germline V lookup: CDR1 MGHRA, CDR2 YSYEKL. CDR3 length equals 19 residues. The V segment lost 4 bases and the J segment 5 bases; nucleotides outside the gene matches: 20. The DNA of the CDR3 is TGCGCCAGCAGCCCGGGGATCAAGAGCGGGATACTGTGGAACAATGAGCAGTTCTTC. Encoded protein: CASSPGIKSGILWNNEQFF.

This clonotype appeared many times. The chain links TRBV20-1 to TRBJ2-1, with 12 nucleotides matching TRBD2. The V and J ends lost 3 bases and 6 bases, in that order; junction bases with no gene match: 0. This CDR3 has 13 residues. CDR1 DFQATT and CDR2 SNEGSKA come from the germline V gene (reference sequence). In DNA form, the CDR3 reads TGCAGTGCTAGGACTAGCGGGAGCAATGAGCAGTTCTTC. Its translation: CSARTSGSNEQFF.

This clonotype was recorded once. This rearrangement joins TRBV9 to TRBJ2-3; TRBD1 might be the D (7 bases). Trimming removed 0 bases from V and 6 bases from J, with 20 bases in between. The germline gives CDR1 SGDLS, CDR2 YYNGEE. The CDR3 is made up of 17 amino acids. The CDR3 loop is CASSVEAQGGTPDTQYF. CDR3 bases: TGTGCCAGCAGCGTAGAGGCCCAGGGGGGCACCCCGGATACGCAGTATTTT.

In its sample, this clonotype was seen a few times. The rearrangement joins TRBV7-7 to TRBJ2-7, with 11 nucleotides matching TRBD2. The CDR3 has 15 amino acids. The J segment lost 2 bases and the V segment lost 5 bases, leaving 5 bases of the junction unmatched. Germline-derived CDR1 and CDR2 are SSHAT and FNYEAQ (reference sequence). The CDR3 DNA reads TGTGCCAGCAGCCGGGGACTAGCGGACACCTACGAGCAGTACTTC. This codes for CASSRGLADTYEQYF.

The J gene is TRBJ1-2, the V gene TRBV2; D not resolved. Germline V CDR1 and CDR2: SNHLY, FYNNEI. This CDR3 region has 14 residues. Trimming left V 6 bases short and J 1 base short, with 12 bases between. CDR3 nucleotides: TGTGCCAGCAGGGCGGGTTTCGATAACTATGGCTACACCTTC. This gives the protein CASRAGFDNYGYTF.

Remarks on this clonotype: Possible read error: a much larger clone is one base away. V and J are TRBV20-1 and TRBJ2-1, with D maybe TRBD2 (5 bases). Germline CDR1 DFQATT, CDR2 SNEGSKA (reference sequence). With 3 bases removed from V and 2 bases from J, the gap between germline ends came to 14 bases. This CDR3 is built from 15 residues. The CDR3 region is CSASKRGNPYNEQFF. The CDR3 nucleotides are TGCAGTGCTAGCAAGAGAGGGAATCCCTACAATGAGCAGTTCTTC.

The chain carries TRBV9 and TRBJ2-3; no reliable D call. There are 14 residues in the CDR3. Germline loops: CDR1 SGDLS, CDR2 YYNGEE. Between the trimmed V and J ends, which lost 4 bases and 4 bases, there was a span of 13 bases. Here the CDR3 DNA reads TGTGCCAGCAGCCTAGGACCGAGTCCAGATACGCAGTATTTT. The encoded protein is CASSLGPSPDTQYF.

V is TRBV12-3 or TRBV12-4 and J is TRBJ1-5; D not certain. V lost 6 bases and J 2 bases, leaving 5 bases between the germline ends. The CDR3 contains 12 residues. The CDR3 sequence: CASSPRNQPQHF. CDR3 nucleotides: TGTGCCAGCAGCCCCCGCAATCAGCCCCAGCATTTT.

The V gene is TRBV30, the J gene TRBJ1-3; unclear D gene. This CDR3 spans 13 amino acids. Trimming took off 1 base at V and 0 bases at J, with 4 bases between the two ends. Germline V gives CDR1 GTSNPN, CDR2 SVGIG (reference sequence). The CDR3 DNA reads as TGTGCCTGGAGTGGTCACTCTGGAAACACCATATATTTT. Protein: CAWSGHSGNTIYF. Combining the CDR3 with reference TRBV30 and TRBJ1-3 gives the whole variable domain SQTIHQWPATLVQPVGSPLSLECTVEGTSNPNLYWYRQAAGRGLQLLFYSVGIGQISSEVPQNLSASRPQDRQFILSSKKLLLSDSGFYLCAWSGHSGNTIYFGEGSWLTVV.

This chain joins TRBV6-5 and TRBJ1-4; D remains ambiguous. Trimming cost V 7 bases and J 8 bases, with 20 bases left between them. This CDR3 comprises 15 residues. Per germline, CDR1 MNHEY and CDR2 SVGAGI. CDR3 sequence: CASITLGRGCEKLFF. The DNA for the CDR3 is TGTGCCAGCATTACCCTAGGCCGAGGGTGCGAAAAACTGTTTTTT.

This clonotype was counted at least ten times. The chain carries TRBV12-3 or TRBV12-4 and TRBJ2-5; TRBD1 aligns across 7 bases. The CDR3 is 13 amino acids. J was trimmed by 2 bases and V by 5 bases; bases with no gene match: 2. CDR3 sequence: CASSTTGQETQYF. The CDR3 DNA reads as TGTGCCAGCAGTACGACAGGGCAAGAGACCCAGTACTTC.